Below, 20 T cell receptor beta chains from the same sample are listed, as sequenced in a study of OX40 agonist ivuxolimab in advanced cancers. Sequencing was performed with immunoSEQ multiplex PCR; in TCRdb, only in-frame clones are kept and a portion is missing. Found here are approximately 47,000 clones, 88% of them singletons; the top ten hold less than 8%. The specimen comprised CD4+ or CD8+ T cells sorted from blood, sampled in a trial of the OX40 agonist ivuxolimab. These receptors came from an adult with an advanced solid tumor such as melanoma, head and neck, liver or kidney cancer.

On this clone: At one of its ends the junction is not consistent with the germline gene, which may arise from a read error. The CDR3 DNA sequence: TGTGCCAGCAGTCCCTCCGACCCCACAACAGAAAAACTGCTTTTT. It codes for CASSPSDPTTEKLLF. The V call is TRBV6-6, the J call TRBJ1-4; D gene uncertain. This CDR3 has 15 residues. Germline CDR1 reads MNHNY; CDR2 reads SVGAGI (reference sequence).

This clone was detected only once. This chain connects TRBV5-5 to TRBJ2-5; D not certain. The CDR3 is 16 residues long. The V gene lost 2 bases and the J gene lost 1 base, with 15 bases spanning the gap. Germline assignment: CDR1 SGHKS and CDR2 YYEKEE (reference sequence). In DNA form, the CDR3 reads TGTGCCAGCAGCTTCCGTCTCTACCGCGGCCAAGAGACCCAGTACTTC. The encoded protein is CASSFRLYRGQETQYF.

The CDR3 DNA follows: TGTGCCACCAGCAGAGATGGCAGGCGTGAGCAGTTCTTC. This codes for CATSRDGRREQFF. The chain uses TRBV15 and TRBJ2-1; D remains ambiguous. Germline CDR1 reads LNHNV; CDR2 reads YYDKDF (reference sequence). Trimming removed 0 bases at V and 9 bases at J, with 9 bases between. The CDR3 covers 13 residues.

The gene calls are TRBV7-3 and TRBJ2-3; D gene unclear. V lost 2 bases and J 3 bases, leaving 6 bases between the germline ends. This CDR3 has 13 residues. Per germline, CDR1 SGHTA and CDR2 FQGTGA. CDR3 DNA: TGTGCCAGCAGCTTAGAACTTACAGATACGCAGTATTTT. As protein: CASSLELTDTQYF. Full variable domain (outside the CDR3, taken from reference TRBV7-3 and TRBJ2-3): GAGVSQTPSNKVTEKGKYVELRCDPISGHTALYWYRQSLGQGPEFLIYFQGTGAADDSGLPNDRFFAVRPEGSVSTLKIQRTERGDSAVYLCASSLELTDTQYFGPGTRLTVL.

This clone showed up just once. The chain uses TRBV28 and TRBJ1-5; D is ambiguous. The V gene lost 6 bases and the J gene lost 10 bases, with 19 bases spanning the gap. Germline V gives CDR1 MDHEN, CDR2 SYDVKM. The CDR3 has 14 residues. The CDR3: CASRPSGLYEPQHF. Here the CDR3 DNA reads TGTGCCAGCAGGCCCTCGGGTCTCTATGAACCCCAGCATTTT.

This clone has just one count. This sequence joins TRBV11-1 and TRBJ2-3; D assignment may be TRBD1 or TRBD2 (5 bases each). There are 13 residues in the CDR3. Germline V gives CDR1 SGHAT, CDR2 FQDESV (reference sequence). Trimming left V 8 bases short and J 0 bases short, with 9 bases between. The CDR3 region has the DNA TGTGCCAGCCGGGACGGTAGCACAGATACGCAGTATTTT. Translating gives CASRDGSTDTQYF.

The sample holds a few counts of this clone. DNA of the CDR3: TGTGCCAGCAGTTTAGGGCAGCAAAAACTGTTTTTT. Amino acids: CASSLGQQKLFF. The rearrangement uses TRBV28 and TRBJ1-4; D ambiguous. Germline lookup yields CDR1 MDHEN and CDR2 SYDVKM. Trimming left V 2 bases short and J 9 bases short, with 7 bases between. This CDR3 contains 12 residues.

The V call is TRBV6-1, the J call TRBJ2-7; 8 bases are shared with TRBD1. The CDR3 covers 15 residues. The trim removed 3 bases at V and 3 bases at J, leaving 7 bases unmatched. The germline V gene has CDR1 MNHNS and CDR2 SASEGT. The CDR3: CASSEGGTGLYEQYF. The CDR3 DNA is TGTGCCAGCAGTGAGGGCGGGACAGGTCTCTACGAGCAGTACTTC.

This chain links TRBV6-1 with TRBJ1-2; D call uncertain. V was trimmed by 2 bases and J by 8 bases, leaving 12 bases between them. Germline CDR1 MNHNS, CDR2 SASEGT. The CDR3 loop spans 13 amino acids. CDR3 in DNA: TGTGCCAGCAGTGAAACGACTATGTGGGGCTACACCTTC. Translated: CASSETTMWGYTF.

This rearrangement joins TRBV11-3 to TRBJ2-7; 7 positions agree with TRBD2. CDR1 is SGHNT, CDR2 YENEEA, per germline. V was pared by 1 base and J by 3 bases, with 6 bases of the junction left unmatched. The CDR3 sequence is 15 residues long. The CDR3 coding sequence is TGTGCCAGCAGCTTAGGTCCTAGCGGAAGCTACGAGCAGTACTTC. Encoded protein: CASSLGPSGSYEQYF.

J is TRBJ2-7 and V is TRBV4-1, with 7 bases fitting TRBD2. V lost 0 bases and J lost 2; bases outside the gene matches: 16. CDR3 length equals 19 residues. Germline CDR1 is MGHRA and CDR2 is YSYEKL. CDR3 coding DNA: TGCGCCAGCAGCCAAGACCAAGCCCCGGGCGGGGGATATACCTACGAGCAGTACTTC. It encodes CASSQDQAPGGGYTYEQYF.

The chain carries TRBV4-2 and TRBJ1-1; 8 bases are shared with TRBD1. The CDR3 loop spans 14 amino acids. The germline CDR1 and CDR2 sequences are LGHNA and YNFKEQ. V lost 4 bases, J lost 4 bases, and 5 bases stayed unmatched. The CDR3 DNA sequence: TGTGCCAGCAGCCCGGAAGACAGGGGCACTGAAGCTTTCTTT. Translating it yields CASSPEDRGTEAFF.

V is TRBV2 and J is TRBJ1-1; D is ambiguous. This CDR3 has 13 residues. V gave up 1 base and J gave up 1 base, with 4 bases separating them. Per germline, CDR1 SNHLY and CDR2 FYNNEI. The DNA of the CDR3 is TGTGCCAGCAGTGAAGACGGGAACACTGAAGCTTTCTTT. It specifies CASSEDGNTEAFF.

The chain uses TRBV12-5 and TRBJ2-7; 9 bases align to TRBD2. V trimming: 0 bases; J trimming: 0 bases; junction bases outside the gene matches: 3. The germline gives CDR1 LGHNT, CDR2 FRNRAP. This CDR3 region has 16 residues. For the CDR3, the DNA is TGTGCTAGTGGTTTGGTACCTAGCGGGAACTCCTACGAGCAGTACTTC. Translation: CASGLVPSGNSYEQYF.

The chain employs TRBV28 and TRBJ2-5; 7 bases are shared with TRBD2. The V and J ends lost 6 bases and 1 base, in that order; junction bases with no gene match: 11. This CDR3 has 16 amino acids. Looked up from germline, CDR1 is MDHEN and CDR2 is SYDVKM. CDR3 nucleotides: TGTGCCAGCAGCATGGGGCTAGCGGCGGTCCAAGAGACCCAGTACTTC. Its protein is CASSMGLAAVQETQYF.

The chain joins TRBV11-2 to TRBJ2-1, with 11 bases that match TRBD2. The CDR3 covers 13 residues. From germline, CDR1 is SGHAT and CDR2 FQNNGV. V lost 8 bases to trimming and J lost 8 bases; unmatched junction nucleotides: 5. The CDR3 spells CASRLAGGDEQFF. DNA for the CDR3: TGTGCCAGCCGCCTAGCGGGAGGTGATGAGCAGTTCTTC.

The CDR3 region is CASISSGNSYEQYF. CDR3 coding DNA: TGTGCCAGCATCTCTAGCGGGAACTCCTACGAGCAGTACTTC. This chain links TRBV7-2 with TRBJ2-7; 9 bases map to TRBD2. The CDR3 consists of 14 residues. Germline V CDR1 and CDR2: SGHTA, FQGNSA. Trimming cost V 7 bases and J 0 bases; bases outside gene matches: 4.

The chain joins TRBV6-1 to TRBJ1-2; 8 nucleotides align to TRBD1. This CDR3 is 14 amino acids long. V shed 4 bases and J 4 bases; nucleotides not matched to a gene: 5. The germline V gene has CDR1 MNHNS and CDR2 SASEGT. For the CDR3, the DNA is TGTGCCAGCAGTGCGGACAGGGCCTCCTATGGCTACACCTTC. Translating gives CASSADRASYGYTF.

The V call is TRBV19, the J call TRBJ2-5; tentative D call: TRBD2 (6 bases). Trimming shortened V by 5 bases and J by 5 bases, and 12 bases separated the two germline ends. Germline values: CDR1 LNHDA, CDR2 SQIVND (reference sequence). CDR3 length: 13 amino acids. CDR3 loop: CASSATRRETQYF. CDR3 coding DNA: TGTGCCAGTAGTGCGACTAGGCGGGAGACCCAGTACTTC.

This clone appeared a few times. The V and J genes are TRBV5-1 and TRBJ1-1; D is unclear. Trimming left V 0 bases short and J 3 bases short, with 6 bases between. The germline CDR1 and CDR2 sequences are SGHRS and YFSETQ. The CDR3 sequence is 13 residues long. The CDR3 sequence: CASSLDVDTEAFF. The DNA for the CDR3 is TGCGCCAGCAGCTTGGACGTCGACACTGAAGCTTTCTTT. The full variable domain, with the rest looked up from reference TRBV5-1 and TRBJ1-1, is KAGVTQTPRYLIKTRGQQVTLSCSPISGHRSVSWYQQTPGQGLQFLFEYFSETQRNKGNFPGRFSGRQFSNSRSEMNVSTLELGDSALYLCASSLDVDTEAFFGQGTRLTVV.